One and the same sample provided the 7 T cell receptor beta chains below, sequenced in a study of blood T cell repertoires in COVID-19. Sequencing was performed with immunoSEQ multiplex PCR; in TCRdb, only in-frame clones are kept and a portion is missing. The data show approximately 300,000 clones, 75% to 90% seen once. The sample was peripheral blood. The source of these receptors is a man aged 40-55 years with acute or convalescent COVID-19.

The V call is TRBV25-1, the J call TRBJ1-2; 7 positions agree with TRBD1. Germline V gene data show CDR1 as MGHDK and CDR2 as SYGVNS. With V trimmed by 4 bases and J by 6 bases, 5 bases remained unmatched. This CDR3 contains 13 residues. CDR3 region: CASSAQGVHGYTF. For the CDR3, the DNA is TGTGCCAGCAGTGCCCAGGGGGTCCATGGCTACACCTTC.

V and J are TRBV19 and TRBJ1-5; TRBD1 matches 9 bases. V shed 7 bases, J shed 3 bases, and the junction held 7 bases outside the gene matches. The CDR3 is made up of 15 amino acids. The germline CDR1 and CDR2 sequences are LNHDA and SQIVND (reference sequence). The chain's CDR3 is CASKTGQGDNQPQHF. The CDR3 bases are TGTGCCAGTAAAACGGGACAGGGAGACAATCAGCCCCAGCATTTT.

The rearrangement uses TRBV4-1 and TRBJ1-1; 8 bases align to TRBD1. The CDR3 covers 15 residues. Germline loops: CDR1 MGHRA, CDR2 YSYEKL. The V and J ends lost 0 bases and 5 bases, in that order; junction bases with no gene match: 5. The CDR3 region has the DNA TGCGCCAGCAGCCAAGATTACCACAGGGGGACTGAAGCTTTCTTT. This translates into CASSQDYHRGTEAFF.

The genes are TRBV7-2 and TRBJ2-3; D not certain. The V gene lost 3 bases and the J gene lost 0 bases, with 10 bases spanning the gap. The CDR3 length is 15 residues. The germline V gene has CDR1 SGHTA and CDR2 FQGNSA. The CDR3 is CASSFSVSSTDTQYF. DNA for the CDR3: TGTGCCAGCAGCTTTTCAGTATCTAGCACAGATACGCAGTATTTT. The complete variable domain, with remaining parts taken from reference TRBV7-2 and TRBJ2-3, reads GAGVSQSPSNKVTEKGKDVELRCDPISGHTALYWYRQSLGQGLEFLIYFQGNSAPDKSGLPSDRFSAERTGGSVSTLTIQRTQQEDSAVYLCASSFSVSSTDTQYFGPGTRLTVL.

The chain recombines TRBV5-4 with TRBJ1-1, with D perhaps matching TRBD1 (6 bases). The CDR3 loop spans 14 amino acids. Germline values: CDR1 SGHNT, CDR2 YYREEE (reference sequence). Trimming pared 3 bases from V and 6 bases from J, leaving 15 bases between. The CDR3 reads CASSSQGGVAEAFF. The CDR3 coding sequence is TGTGCCAGCAGCTCACAGGGAGGGGTCGCTGAAGCTTTCTTT.

The chain couples TRBV6-1 to TRBJ1-2; 7 nucleotides match TRBD1. Germline values: CDR1 MNHNS, CDR2 SASEGT. The CDR3 has 14 amino acids. Trimming cost V 3 bases and J 9 bases; bases outside gene matches: 10. The CDR3 loop reads CASSDPGQSFRYTF. In DNA, the CDR3 is TGTGCCAGCAGTGACCCGGGACAGAGCTTTCGCTACACCTTC.

The gene calls are TRBV5-5 and TRBJ1-4; no clear D. Trimming cost V 4 bases and J 0 bases, with 7 bases left between them. The CDR3 extends over 14 amino acids. Germline CDR1 and CDR2: SGHKS and YYEKEE (reference sequence). CDR3 region: CASSIVATNEKLFF. The CDR3 region has the DNA TGTGCCAGCAGCATAGTAGCAACTAATGAAAAACTGTTTTTT.